This TCR beta chain is drawn from a study of T cell clonotyping in hematopoietic cell transplantation. Study observations and caveats: Broader posttransplant TCR repertoire diversity was predicted by graft donor and pretransplant recipient Inverse Simpson Index values.

TCRdb's table, derived via immunoSEQ multiplex PCR, lists solely in-frame clones and lacks some. Here the sample spans about 13,000 clones, more than 90% being singletons. Germline V gene sequence: CDR1 LNHNV, CDR2 YYDKDF (reference sequence). This CDR3 contains 16 residues. The J segment lost 5 bases and the V segment lost 2 bases, leaving 10 bases of the junction unmatched. Notes on this clone: The antigen is not known.

Samples: about 28 days before transplant, then days 30, 100 and 180 after. The sequence was obtained from a female patient aged 45 to 65 who had an allogeneic stem cell transplant from an unrelated donor, so the T cells may come from the graft donor. Some clones in this sample may be carry-over from other donors' samples. The V gene is TRBV15, the J gene TRBJ1-2; TRBD1 agrees at 8 bases. The input for sequencing was PBMCs, taken 100 days after allogeneic stem cell transplant. CDR3 amino acids: CATSRRRQGINYGYTF. The CDR3 DNA sequence: TGTGCCACCAGCAGACGCCGACAGGGGATAAATTATGGCTACACCTTC.